This TCR beta chain was retrieved from a study of blood T cell repertoires in COVID-19. As for the study in general: Some COVID-19 samples were acute and others convalescent; all came from the United States, Italy and Spain. Sample material is recorded as cDNA or gDNA derived from T cells, B-cell-depleted T cells, or PBMCs.

Original processing notes: Amplification from reference gene primers served as the basis for estimated nucleated cell counts. Sequencing used immunoSEQ multiplex PCR; TCRdb keeps in-frame clones, though not all of them. Clone size and V and J calls were adopted from that table, with D and trimming inferred from the DNA. The repertoire holds approximately 94,000 clones, roughly 80% seen once, with roughly an eighth in the top ten. The CDR3 has 14 amino acids. The germline V gene has CDR1 LGHDT and CDR2 YNNKEL (reference sequence). Trimming took 3 bases from V and 0 from J; bases not matched to a gene: 1.

V and J are TRBV3-1 (or the pseudogene TRBV3-2) and TRBJ2-7; TRBD1 matches at 8 bases. The sample taken for sequencing was peripheral blood. The source is a man between 50 and 59 years old with active or convalescent COVID-19. This CDR3 is CASSQTGDSYEQYF. The CDR3 DNA follows: TGTGCCAGCAGCCAGACAGGGGACTCCTACGAGCAGTACTTC.